These 21 T cell receptor beta chains were all obtained from the same sample, sequenced in a study of STAT5B mutations in CD4+ large granular lymphocyte leukemia. Libraries were prepared by immunoSEQ multiplex PCR; TCRdb keeps only in-frame clonotypes and omits some of them. Of 3,500 to 5,500 clones detected, around four fifths appear once; the ten largest clones hold less than 9.5%. The sequenced sample consisted of PBMCs. These receptors all stem from a man aged 65 to 85 with CD4+ T-cell large granular lymphocyte leukemia.

The chain recombines TRBV6-4 with TRBJ1-2, with D uncertain. Trimming stripped 6 bases from V and 8 bases from J, with 22 bases between. CDR1 and CDR2 (germline): MRHNA, SNTAGT. The CDR3 sequence is 15 residues long. The CDR3 sequence is CASSEVPGGAGGYTF. CDR3 sequence (DNA): TGTGCCAGCAGCGAAGTACCGGGAGGCGCTGGAGGCTACACCTTC.

V is TRBV29-1 and J is TRBJ2-3; TRBD2 agrees at 9 bases. This CDR3 spans 14 amino acids. With V trimmed by 7 bases and J by 6 bases, 11 bases remained unmatched. Per germline, CDR1 SQVTM and CDR2 ANQGSEA. Here the CDR3 DNA reads TGCAGCGCCAACGGAGCGGGAGGCGGCGATACGCAGTATTTT. Protein product: CSANGAGGGDTQYF.

The chain is built from TRBV10-3 and TRBJ1-2; D is unclear. From germline, CDR1 is ENHRY and CDR2 SYGVKD. CDR3 length: 14 amino acids. V was shortened by 0 bases and J by 6 bases, with 11 bases between the two germline ends. The CDR3 reads CAISESGYPHGYTF. In DNA, the CDR3 is TGTGCCATCAGTGAGTCTGGGTACCCTCATGGCTACACCTTC.

This sequence joins TRBV27 and TRBJ2-2; the D call may be TRBD1 or TRBD2 (7 bases each). This CDR3 has 17 residues. The V end was cut by 5 bases, the J end by 4 bases, with 20 bases between. CDR1 MNHEY and CDR2 SMNVEV come from the germline V gene (reference sequence). CDR3 in amino acids: CASSPTLGRGGTGELFF. The CDR3 DNA sequence: TGTGCCAGCAGTCCGACCTTAGGCAGGGGGGGCACCGGGGAGCTGTTTTTT.

The chain employs TRBV18 and TRBJ2-2; 7 bases match TRBD2. This CDR3 is 15 amino acids long. Germline assignment: CDR1 KGHSH and CDR2 LQKENI. V shed 5 bases and J 3 bases; nucleotides not matched to a gene: 6. CDR3 in amino acids: CASSRQGGDTGELFF. The CDR3 coding sequence is TGTGCCAGCTCAAGGCAGGGAGGGGACACCGGGGAGCTGTTTTTT.

This clone was picked up one time. The chain is built from TRBV19 and TRBJ2-3; D not resolved. V gave up 9 bases and J gave up 3 bases, with 10 bases separating them. The CDR3 is 12 residues long. Looked up from germline, CDR1 is LNHDA and CDR2 is SQIVND (reference sequence). CDR3 sequence: CASGLKTDTQYF. The DNA for the CDR3 is TGTGCCAGCGGCCTCAAAACAGATACGCAGTATTTT. Full variable domain (outside the CDR3, taken from reference TRBV19 and TRBJ2-3): DGGITQSPKYLFRKEGQNVTLSCEQNLNHDAMYWYRQDPGQGLRLIYYSQIVNDFQKGDIAEGYSVSREKKESFPLTVTSAQKNPTAFYLCASGLKTDTQYFGPGTRLTVL.

The CDR3: CASSKAARGLENEQFF. The CDR3 bases are TGTGCCAGCAGCAAAGCTGCAAGGGGGCTTGAAAATGAGCAGTTCTTC. The chain is built from TRBV21-1 and TRBJ2-1; TRBD1 was called by the table and not checked on the DNA. TRBV21-1 is listed as a pseudogene. CDR3 length equals 16 residues.

The chain has TRBV5-1 and TRBJ1-3; perhaps TRBD1 as D (6 bases). There are 15 residues in the CDR3. Germline V lookup: CDR1 SGHRS, CDR2 YFSETQ. V was cut by 0 bases and J by 0 bases, with 7 bases left in between. The CDR3 is CASSLEGGSGNTIYF. CDR3 nucleotides: TGCGCCAGCAGCTTGGAAGGGGGCTCTGGAAACACCATATATTTT. The variable domain in full, completed from reference TRBV5-1 and TRBJ1-3, reads KAGVTQTPRYLIKTRGQQVTLSCSPISGHRSVSWYQQTPGQGLQFLFEYFSETQRNKGNFPGRFSGRQFSNSRSEMNVSTLELGDSALYLCASSLEGGSGNTIYFGEGSWLTVV.

The chain couples TRBV5-4 to TRBJ2-5, with D maybe TRBD1 (5 bases). In germline, CDR1 is SGHNT, CDR2 YYREEE (reference sequence). V was cut by 5 bases and J by 8 bases, with 16 bases left in between. The CDR3 extends over 13 amino acids. The CDR3 DNA is TGTGCCAGCAGGAAGGGGCTCACGGCTACCCAGTACTTC. Its protein is CASRKGLTATQYF.

The gene calls are TRBV30 and TRBJ1-4, with 9 bases lining up with TRBD1. Trimming at V came to 0 bases and at J to 6 bases, leaving 11 bases not matched to a gene. This CDR3 is built from 17 residues. Looked up from germline, CDR1 is GTSNPN and CDR2 is SVGIG (reference sequence). In nucleotides, the CDR3 is TGTGCCTGGAGTGTATCGGGGACAGGGACGGGGGATGAAAAACTGTTTTTT. It codes for CAWSVSGTGTGDEKLFF.

The chain uses TRBV7-2 and TRBJ2-1; 7 nucleotides agree with TRBD2. Germline CDR1 reads SGHTA; CDR2 reads FQGNSA. V shed 1 base, J shed 10 bases, and the junction held 7 bases outside the gene matches. CDR3 length: 14 amino acids. The CDR3, as DNA: TGTGCCAGCAGCTTAGGGGGGGGGAGTGGGGAGCAGTTCTTC. This encodes CASSLGGGSGEQFF. Variable domain in full (rest from reference TRBV7-2 and TRBJ2-1): GAGVSQSPSNKVTEKGKDVELRCDPISGHTALYWYRQSLGQGLEFLIYFQGNSAPDKSGLPSDRFSAERTGGSVSTLTIQRTQQEDSAVYLCASSLGGGSGEQFFGPGTRLTVL.

The CDR3 loop reads CASSQGSGNTYEQYF. In nucleotides, the CDR3 is TGCGCCAGCAGCCAAGGAAGCGGCAACACCTACGAGCAGTACTTC. V is TRBV4-1 and J is TRBJ2-5, with D possibly matching TRBD2 (5 bases). The end of the DNA aligns better with TRBJ2-7, so the J call may be wrong. CDR1 and CDR2 (germline): MGHRA, YSYEKL. This CDR3 is built from 15 residues.

V and J are TRBV5-1 and TRBJ2-2; no definite D call. In germline, CDR1 is SGHRS, CDR2 YFSETQ. There are 12 residues in the CDR3. Trimming stripped 2 bases from V and 6 bases from J, with 5 bases between. The CDR3 DNA reads as TGCGCCAGCAGCTTTTCCCCCGGGGAGCTGTTTTTT. Translated: CASSFSPGELFF.

This chain uses TRBV19 with TRBJ1-5; D may be TRBD1 (6 bases). The CDR3 has 16 residues. Trimming stripped 3 bases from V and 5 bases from J, with 17 bases between. In germline, CDR1 is LNHDA, CDR2 SQIVND (reference sequence). CDR3 loop: CASSINGREGDQPQHF. The CDR3 bases are TGTGCCAGTAGTATTAACGGCAGGGAGGGGGATCAGCCCCAGCATTTT.

The chain uses TRBV7-8 and TRBJ1-5; 9 bases match TRBD1. This CDR3 has 15 amino acids. Per germline, CDR1 SGHVS and CDR2 FQNEAQ. Losses at the gene ends were 1 base for V and 2 bases for J; bases not matched to a gene: 0. The CDR3 reads CASSLGTGGNQPQHF. Written as DNA, the CDR3 is TGTGCCAGCAGCTTAGGGACAGGGGGCAATCAGCCCCAGCATTTT.

The chain is built from TRBV4-1 and TRBJ2-5; a possible D gene is TRBD2 (6 bases). Germline-derived CDR1 and CDR2 are MGHRA and YSYEKL. The ends were cut back, 0 bases at V and 5 bases at J, with 13 bases in the middle. This CDR3 comprises 15 residues. CDR3 in DNA: TGCGCCAGCAGCCAAGAAGGAGGGGCGGGGGAGACCCAGTACTTC. Translated: CASSQEGGAGETQYF.

The chain is built from TRBV20-1 and TRBJ2-1; D is ambiguous. The germline V gene has CDR1 DFQATT and CDR2 SNEGSKA (reference sequence). V lost 5 bases and J 14 bases, leaving 16 bases between the germline ends. The CDR3 spans 11 residues. The CDR3 DNA follows: TGCAGTGCTCTCCTCGACTGGAGTAAGTTCTTC. This encodes CSALLDWSKFF.

This chain connects TRBV2 to TRBJ2-2, with unresolved D. V was cut by 7 bases and J by 0 bases, with 9 bases left in between. The CDR3 length is 14 residues. CDR1 is SNHLY, CDR2 FYNNEI, per germline. The CDR3 loop reads CASNLGTNTGELFF. The CDR3 DNA is TGTGCCAGCAATCTGGGGACGAACACCGGGGAGCTGTTTTTT. The full variable domain, in which reference TRBV2 and TRBJ2-2 provide the parts outside the CDR3, is EPEVTQTPSHQVTQMGQEVILRCVPISNHLYFYWYRQILGQKVEFLVSFYNNEISEKSEIFDDQFSVERPDGSNFTLKIRSTKLEDSAMYFCASNLGTNTGELFFGEGSRLTVL.

This clone occurred once. This chain uses TRBV6-6 with TRBJ2-7; maybe TRBD2 (6 bases). The CDR3 loop spans 14 amino acids. CDR1 is MNHNY and CDR2 is SVGAGI in the germline V gene (reference sequence). V was cut by 8 bases and J by 0 bases, with 14 bases left in between. CDR3 protein: CASGGSGYSYEQYF. CDR3 nucleotides: TGTGCCAGCGGGGGTAGCGGATACTCCTACGAGCAGTACTTC.

This clone was seen only once. CDR3 nucleotide sequence: TGTGCCAGCTGCGAAGGGTTCAATTCACCCCTCCACTTT. As protein: CASCEGFNSPLHF. V is TRBV6-5 and J is TRBJ1-6; D ambiguous. Trimming removed 8 bases at V and 7 bases at J, with 12 bases between. The CDR3 is made up of 13 amino acids. The germline gives CDR1 MNHEY, CDR2 SVGAGI.

The genes are TRBV19 and TRBJ1-5; D unclear. CDR3 size: 13 residues. V dropped 5 bases and J dropped 2 bases, with 7 bases sitting between them. Germline lookup yields CDR1 LNHDA and CDR2 SQIVND (reference sequence). The CDR3 nucleotides are TGTGCCAGTAGTCCAGCTGGCAATCAGCCCCAGCATTTT. It translates to CASSPAGNQPQHF.